The T cell receptor beta chain under discussion was sequenced for a study of cytotoxic CD8 clonotypes in ibrutinib-treated CLL (dated by TCRdb to the early 2020s). Describing the broader study: The cohort included about 15 treatment-naive and some 10 relapsed/refractory patients; 17 to 18 were IGHV unmutated. Responses were partial in 24 patients and complete in 2; after median approximately 5.5 years follow-up, about 14 stayed in remission and around 12 progressed. Of the approximately 87 people in the trial, approximately 26 had longitudinal samples available. Cryopreserved peripheral blood mononuclear cells were collected at three points: before therapy, at response, and at either sustained remission or disease progression. Samples at response were collected after a median of around twelve months of treatment, with a range of roughly 6 to 36 months. Every sample from remission and from progressive disease was obtained while the patients were still on ibrutinib. On average, each sample had roughly 260,000 productive templates and more than 75,000 productive rearrangements. The study at large found these results: Lymph node repertoires were not examined, and the timing of sampling was not matched between patients in sustained remission and those whose disease progressed. Public clonotypes were found to be uncommon and were observed to contract or remain stable during treatment; the increase in clonality was shown to reflect expansion of private clonotypes at ibrutinib response. Clonality rose at ibrutinib response, remained stable during sustained remission, and dropped back toward baseline at progression. At baseline, clonality was higher than in age-matched healthy donors and showed a strong correlation with circulating CD8+ T-cell counts.

On a MiSeq, deep resolution sequencing aimed for a depth between 1 in 1 million and 1 in 200,000 T cells, with each clonotype covered approximately 10x on average. The immunoSEQ hsTCRB Kit was used to generate the TCR beta libraries. Under the source paper's analysis protocol: Data were analyzed with ImmunoSEQ Data Assistant and ImmunoSEQ Analyzer, with V, D and J genes assigned per IMGT definitions. Clonality, which ranges from 0 to 1, was calculated as one minus the normalized Shannon entropy of productive rearrangement frequencies. Only overrepresented clonotypes making up at least 0.05% of the repertoire of each patient were included in the public clonotype analysis. Around 12 age-matched healthy donor repertoires from immuneACCESS were used as controls for clonality. TCRdb retrieved this table from immuneACCESS and kept in-frame rearrangements only. Not all clones are present; in checked studies, unresolved V genes account for under half, and no reason is known for the remainder. V and J calls and clone size are copied from that table; D and trimming were computed from the DNA. The sample yields some 160,000 clones; roughly 86% were counted once. The top ten hold approximately 2% of the sample.

Reading the label with the study, this specimen's time point is: about 11 months on ibrutinib. Roughly 2 micrograms of genomic DNA were extracted from cryopreserved PBMCs for TCR beta library preparation. Longitudinal blood samples from CLL patients receiving ibrutinib monotherapy were subjected to high-throughput TCR beta sequencing. The patients took part in an open-label, single-center phase 2 trial of ibrutinib monotherapy. Its CDR3 holds 12 amino acids, cysteine through phenylalanine. The read is trimmed to its CDR3 DNA, 36 bases read in frame from base 1. From a lookup of the germline V gene, CDR1 and CDR2 are SGHTS and YDEGEE. V is pared back by 1 base and J by 5 bases, with 7 bases lying between the germline termini. Concerning this clone: The target of this receptor is not known. One base away there is no much larger clone; base qualities are not given.

The origin of this receptor is a human donor with chronic lymphocytic leukemia. The V gene is TRBV5-8 and the J gene is TRBJ2-7; the D gene lacks a confident call. The sequencing used PBMCs, collected after 12 months of ibrutinib treatment. The DNA sequence follows: TGTGCCAGCAGCTTGATAGGTAACGAGCAGTACTTC. This encodes CASSLIGNEQYF.